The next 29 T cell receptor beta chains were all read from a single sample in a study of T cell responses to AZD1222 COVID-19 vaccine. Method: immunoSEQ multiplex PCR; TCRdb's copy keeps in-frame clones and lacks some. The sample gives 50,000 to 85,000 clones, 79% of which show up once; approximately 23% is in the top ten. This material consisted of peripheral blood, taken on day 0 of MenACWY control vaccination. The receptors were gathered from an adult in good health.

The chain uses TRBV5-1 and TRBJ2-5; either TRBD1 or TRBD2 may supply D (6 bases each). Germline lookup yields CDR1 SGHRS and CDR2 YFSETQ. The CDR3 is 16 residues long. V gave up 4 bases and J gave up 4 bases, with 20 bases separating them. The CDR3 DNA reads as TGCGCCAGCAGCCGACGGACAGTGCAAGCGGGAGAGACCCAGTACTTC. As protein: CASSRRTVQAGETQYF.

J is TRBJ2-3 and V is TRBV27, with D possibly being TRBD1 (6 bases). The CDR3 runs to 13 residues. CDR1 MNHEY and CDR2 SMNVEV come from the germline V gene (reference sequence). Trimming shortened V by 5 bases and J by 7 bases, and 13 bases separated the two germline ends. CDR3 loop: CASSIPGVNTQYF. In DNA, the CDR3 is TGTGCCAGCAGTATCCCAGGGGTAAATACGCAGTATTTT.

Here the CDR3 DNA reads TGTGCCAGTAGACCACTCTCTGGAAACACCATATATTTT. It encodes CASRPLSGNTIYF. The chain combines TRBV19 with TRBJ1-3, with D unclear. The CDR3 is 13 amino acids. Trimming removed 6 bases at V and 0 bases at J, with 6 bases between. CDR1 and CDR2 (germline): LNHDA, SQIVND (reference sequence).

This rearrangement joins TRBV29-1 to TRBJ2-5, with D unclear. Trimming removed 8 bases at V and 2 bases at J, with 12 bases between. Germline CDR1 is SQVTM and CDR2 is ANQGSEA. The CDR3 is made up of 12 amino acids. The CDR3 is CSYLSEQETQYF. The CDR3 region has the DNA TGCAGCTATCTAAGTGAACAAGAGACCCAGTACTTC.

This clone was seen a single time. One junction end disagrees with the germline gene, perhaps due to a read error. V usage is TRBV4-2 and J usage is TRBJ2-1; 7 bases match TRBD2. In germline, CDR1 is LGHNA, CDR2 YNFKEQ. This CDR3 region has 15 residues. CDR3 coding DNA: TGTGCCAGCAGCCCCCGAGGCGGCGGGAGCGACTCCGAGGTCTTC. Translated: CASSPRGGGSDSEVF.

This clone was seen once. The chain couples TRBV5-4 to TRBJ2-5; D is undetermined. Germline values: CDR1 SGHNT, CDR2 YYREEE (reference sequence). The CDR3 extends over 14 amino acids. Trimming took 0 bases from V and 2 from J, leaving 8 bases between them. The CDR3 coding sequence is TGTGCCAGCAGCTTGGAGGGATTGCAAGAGACCCAGTACTTC. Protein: CASSLEGLQETQYF.

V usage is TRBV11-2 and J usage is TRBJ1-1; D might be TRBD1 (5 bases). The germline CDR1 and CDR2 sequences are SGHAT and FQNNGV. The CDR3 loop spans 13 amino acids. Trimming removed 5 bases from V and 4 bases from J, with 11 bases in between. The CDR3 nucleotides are TGTGCCAGCAGCCCGGGGACCGGCACTGAAGCTTTCTTT. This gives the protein CASSPGTGTEAFF.

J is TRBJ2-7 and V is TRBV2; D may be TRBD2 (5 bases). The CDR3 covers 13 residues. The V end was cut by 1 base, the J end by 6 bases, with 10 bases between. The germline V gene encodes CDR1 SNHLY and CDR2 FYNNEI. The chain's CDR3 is CASSEVLGSEQYF. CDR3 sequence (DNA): TGTGCCAGCAGTGAAGTACTAGGAAGCGAGCAGTACTTC.

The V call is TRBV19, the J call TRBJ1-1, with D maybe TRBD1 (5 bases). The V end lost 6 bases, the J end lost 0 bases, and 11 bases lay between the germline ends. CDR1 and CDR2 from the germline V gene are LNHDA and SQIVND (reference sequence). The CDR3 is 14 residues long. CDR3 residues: CASRPRQMNTEAFF. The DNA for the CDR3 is TGTGCCAGTAGACCCCGACAGATGAACACTGAAGCTTTCTTT.

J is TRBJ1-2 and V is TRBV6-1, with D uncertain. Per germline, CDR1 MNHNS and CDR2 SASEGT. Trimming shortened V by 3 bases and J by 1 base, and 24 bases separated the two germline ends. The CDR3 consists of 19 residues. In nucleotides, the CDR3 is TGTGCCAGCAGTGAGGAAGGGCATAGTCCGACCCTCCTTAACTATGGCTACACCTTC. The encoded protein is CASSEEGHSPTLLNYGYTF.

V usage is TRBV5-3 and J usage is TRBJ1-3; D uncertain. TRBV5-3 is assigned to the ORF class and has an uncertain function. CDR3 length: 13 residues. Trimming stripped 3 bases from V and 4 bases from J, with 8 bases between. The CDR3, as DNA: TGTGCCAGAAGCTCCCGGGAAGGAAACACCATATATTTT. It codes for CARSSREGNTIYF.

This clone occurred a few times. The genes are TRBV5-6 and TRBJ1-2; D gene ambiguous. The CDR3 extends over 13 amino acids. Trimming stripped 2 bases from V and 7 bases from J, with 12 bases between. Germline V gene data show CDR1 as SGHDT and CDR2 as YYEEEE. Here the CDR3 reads CASSFQGNRGYTF. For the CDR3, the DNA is TGTGCCAGCAGCTTTCAAGGGAACCGTGGCTACACCTTC.

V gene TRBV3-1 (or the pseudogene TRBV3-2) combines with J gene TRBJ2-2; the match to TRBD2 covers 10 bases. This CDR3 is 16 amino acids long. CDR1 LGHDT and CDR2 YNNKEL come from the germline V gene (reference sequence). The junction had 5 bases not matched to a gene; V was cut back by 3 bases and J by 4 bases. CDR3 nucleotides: TGTGCCAGCAGCCACGAAAGGACTAGCGGCACCGGGGAGCTGTTTTTT. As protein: CASSHERTSGTGELFF.

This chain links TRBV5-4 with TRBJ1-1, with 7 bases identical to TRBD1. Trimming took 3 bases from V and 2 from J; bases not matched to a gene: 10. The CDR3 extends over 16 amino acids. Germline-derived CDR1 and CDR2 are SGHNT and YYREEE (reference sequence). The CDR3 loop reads CASSSETGRANTEAFF. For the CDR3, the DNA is TGTGCCAGCAGCTCAGAGACAGGGAGAGCCAACACTGAAGCTTTCTTT.

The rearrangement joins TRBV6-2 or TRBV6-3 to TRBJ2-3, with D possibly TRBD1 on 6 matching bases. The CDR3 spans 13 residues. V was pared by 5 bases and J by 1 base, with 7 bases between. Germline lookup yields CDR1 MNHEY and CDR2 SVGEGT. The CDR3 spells CASSPGGTDTQYF. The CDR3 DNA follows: TGTGCCAGCAGTCCAGGGGGCACAGATACGCAGTATTTT.

CDR3 residues: CASSWTGAMNTEAFF. The CDR3 DNA reads as TGTGCCAGCAGCTGGACAGGGGCCATGAACACTGAAGCTTTCTTT. The chain couples TRBV5-4 to TRBJ1-1, with 9 bases aligning to TRBD1. The length of the CDR3 is 15 residues. CDR1 SGHNT and CDR2 YYREEE come from the germline V gene (reference sequence). The V segment lost 3 bases and the J segment 0 bases; nucleotides outside the gene matches: 3. Using reference TRBV5-4 and TRBJ1-1 for the parts outside the CDR3, the full variable domain is ETGVTQSPTHLIKTRGQQVTLRCSSQSGHNTVSWYQQALGQGPQFIFQYYREEENGRGNFPPRFSGLQFPNYSSELNVNALELDDSALYLCASSWTGAMNTEAFFGQGTRLTVV.

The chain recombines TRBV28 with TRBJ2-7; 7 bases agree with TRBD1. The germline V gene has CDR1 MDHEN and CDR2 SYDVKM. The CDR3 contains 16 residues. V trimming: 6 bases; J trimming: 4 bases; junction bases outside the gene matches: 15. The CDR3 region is CASSSPGTEDLYEQYF. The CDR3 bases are TGTGCCAGCAGCTCGCCCGGGACAGAGGATTTATACGAGCAGTACTTC.

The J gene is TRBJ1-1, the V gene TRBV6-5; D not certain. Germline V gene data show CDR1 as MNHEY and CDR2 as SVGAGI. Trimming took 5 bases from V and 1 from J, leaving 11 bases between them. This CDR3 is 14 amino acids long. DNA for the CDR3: TGTGCCAGCAGTCGGTCAGAGTCGAACACTGAAGCTTTCTTT. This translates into CASSRSESNTEAFF.

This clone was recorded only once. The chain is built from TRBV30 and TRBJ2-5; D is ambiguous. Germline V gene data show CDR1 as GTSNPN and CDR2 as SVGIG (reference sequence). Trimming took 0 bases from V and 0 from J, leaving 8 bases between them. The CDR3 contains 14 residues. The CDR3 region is CAWSVSLYQETQYF. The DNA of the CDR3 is TGTGCCTGGAGTGTGAGTCTGTACCAAGAGACCCAGTACTTC.

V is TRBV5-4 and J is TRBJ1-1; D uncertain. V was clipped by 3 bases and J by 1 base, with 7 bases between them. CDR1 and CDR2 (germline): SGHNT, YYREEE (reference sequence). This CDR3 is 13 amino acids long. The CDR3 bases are TGTGCCAGCAGCTCGGGCAGGAACACTGAAGCTTTCTTT. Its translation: CASSSGRNTEAFF.

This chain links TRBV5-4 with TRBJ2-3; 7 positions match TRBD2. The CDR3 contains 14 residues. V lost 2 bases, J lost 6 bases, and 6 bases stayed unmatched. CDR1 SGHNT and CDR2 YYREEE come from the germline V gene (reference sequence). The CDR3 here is CASSFSLREDTQYF. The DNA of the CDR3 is TGTGCCAGCAGCTTCAGTTTGCGGGAGGATACGCAGTATTTT.

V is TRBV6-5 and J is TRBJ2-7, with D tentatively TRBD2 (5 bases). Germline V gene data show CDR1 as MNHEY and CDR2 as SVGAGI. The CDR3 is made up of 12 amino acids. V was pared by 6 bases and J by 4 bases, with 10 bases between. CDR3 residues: CASSTGRYEQYF. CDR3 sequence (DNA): TGTGCCAGCAGCACGGGAAGATACGAGCAGTACTTC.

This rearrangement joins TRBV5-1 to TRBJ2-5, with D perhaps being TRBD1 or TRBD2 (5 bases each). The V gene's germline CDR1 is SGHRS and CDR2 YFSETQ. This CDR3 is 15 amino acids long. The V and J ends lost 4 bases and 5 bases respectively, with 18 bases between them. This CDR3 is CASSPNPGRDETQYF. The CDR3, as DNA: TGCGCCAGCAGCCCCAACCCGGGAAGGGACGAGACCCAGTACTTC.

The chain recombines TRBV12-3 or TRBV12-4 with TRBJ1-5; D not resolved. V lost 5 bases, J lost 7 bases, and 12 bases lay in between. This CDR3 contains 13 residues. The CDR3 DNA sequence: TGTGCCAGCAGTCCCGGTGCCAGGCAGCCCCAGCATTTT. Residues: CASSPGARQPQHF.

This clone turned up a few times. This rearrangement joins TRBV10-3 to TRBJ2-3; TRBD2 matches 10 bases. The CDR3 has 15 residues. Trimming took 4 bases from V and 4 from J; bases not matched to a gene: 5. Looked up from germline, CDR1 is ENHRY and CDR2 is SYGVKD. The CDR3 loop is CAISVAGGGADTQYF. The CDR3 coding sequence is TGTGCCATCAGTGTAGCGGGGGGCGGGGCAGATACGCAGTATTTT.

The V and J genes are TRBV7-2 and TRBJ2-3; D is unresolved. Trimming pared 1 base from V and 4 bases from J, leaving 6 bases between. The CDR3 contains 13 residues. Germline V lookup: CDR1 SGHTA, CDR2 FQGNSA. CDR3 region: CASSLGRPDTQYF. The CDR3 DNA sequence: TGTGCCAGCAGCTTAGGCCGCCCAGATACGCAGTATTTT.

CDR3 protein: CASSVATGAGRDHGYTF. CDR3 nucleotides: TGTGCCAGCAGCGTAGCTACAGGGGCAGGGCGAGATCATGGCTACACCTTC. This sequence joins TRBV9 and TRBJ1-2; 7 positions match TRBD1. The germline V gene encodes CDR1 SGDLS and CDR2 YYNGEE. This CDR3 is built from 17 residues. V shed 0 bases and J 6 bases; nucleotides not matched to a gene: 14. The whole variable domain, remainder taken from reference TRBV9 and TRBJ1-2, is DSGVTQTPKHLITATGQRVTLRCSPRSGDLSVYWYQQSLDQGLQFLIQYYNGEERAKGNILERFSAQQFPDLHSELNLSSLELGDSALYFCASSVATGAGRDHGYTFGSGTRLTVV.

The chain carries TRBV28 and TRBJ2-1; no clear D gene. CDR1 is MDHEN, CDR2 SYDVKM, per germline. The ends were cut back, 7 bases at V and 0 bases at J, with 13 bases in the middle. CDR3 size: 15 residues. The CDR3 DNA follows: TGTGCCAGCATGGGCGGAGAAATCTCCTACAATGAGCAGTTCTTC. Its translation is CASMGGEISYNEQFF.

This chain's CDR3 is CASSYQGKDQPQHF. The CDR3 coding sequence is TGTGCCAGCAGTTACCAAGGGAAGGACCAGCCCCAGCATTTT. The chain combines TRBV6-6 with TRBJ1-5; no clear D gene. Per the germline V gene, CDR1 is MNHNY and CDR2 is SVGAGI (reference sequence). This CDR3 is 14 amino acids long. Between the trimmed V and J ends, which lost 2 bases and 7 bases, there was a span of 12 bases.